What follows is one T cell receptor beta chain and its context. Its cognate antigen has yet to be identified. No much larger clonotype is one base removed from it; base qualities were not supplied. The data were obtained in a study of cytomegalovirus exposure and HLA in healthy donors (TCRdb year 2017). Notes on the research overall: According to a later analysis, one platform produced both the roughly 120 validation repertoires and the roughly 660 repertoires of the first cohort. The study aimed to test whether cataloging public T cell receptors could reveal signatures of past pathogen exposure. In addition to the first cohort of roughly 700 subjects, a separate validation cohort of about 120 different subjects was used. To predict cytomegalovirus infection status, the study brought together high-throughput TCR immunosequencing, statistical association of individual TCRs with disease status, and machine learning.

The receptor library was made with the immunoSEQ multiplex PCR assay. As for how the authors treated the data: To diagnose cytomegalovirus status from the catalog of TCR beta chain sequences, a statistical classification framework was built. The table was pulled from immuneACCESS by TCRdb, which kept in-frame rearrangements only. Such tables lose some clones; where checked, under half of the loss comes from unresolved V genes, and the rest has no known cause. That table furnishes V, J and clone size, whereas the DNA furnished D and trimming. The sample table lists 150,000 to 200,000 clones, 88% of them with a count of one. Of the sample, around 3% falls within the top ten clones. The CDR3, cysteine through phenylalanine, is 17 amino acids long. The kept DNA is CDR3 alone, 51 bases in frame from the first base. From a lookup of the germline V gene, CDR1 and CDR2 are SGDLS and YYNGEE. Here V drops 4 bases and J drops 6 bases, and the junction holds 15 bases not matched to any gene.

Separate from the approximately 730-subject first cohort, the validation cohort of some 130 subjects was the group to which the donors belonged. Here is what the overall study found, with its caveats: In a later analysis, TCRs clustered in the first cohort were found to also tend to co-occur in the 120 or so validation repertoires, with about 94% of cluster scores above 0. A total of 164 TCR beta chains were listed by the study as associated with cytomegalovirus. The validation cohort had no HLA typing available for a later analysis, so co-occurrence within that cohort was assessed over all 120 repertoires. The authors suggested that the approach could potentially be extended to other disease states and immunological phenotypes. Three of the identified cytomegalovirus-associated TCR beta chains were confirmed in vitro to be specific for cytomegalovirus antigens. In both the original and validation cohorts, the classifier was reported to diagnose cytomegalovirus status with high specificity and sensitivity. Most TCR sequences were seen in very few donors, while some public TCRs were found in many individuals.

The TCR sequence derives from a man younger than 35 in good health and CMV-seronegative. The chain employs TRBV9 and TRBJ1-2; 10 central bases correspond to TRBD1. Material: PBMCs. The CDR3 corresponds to CASSRQGALSKFDGYTF. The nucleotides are TGTGCCAGCAGCAGACAGGGGGCCCTATCTAAATTTGATGGCTACACCTTC.